The 2 T cell receptor beta chains below were found in one sample sequenced in a study of blood T cells in healthy people across ages. PCR was performed a second time for about 7 to 11 cycles using a sample-barcoded 5' primer and a J-beta primer mix. TCRdb re-called the 5' RACE reads with MiXCR, one entry per CDR3 protein. This sample has hundreds of thousands of distinct CDR3 sequences, with approximately 35% found just once. Sequencing was done on a sample of blood. Source of these receptors: a man aged 18 to 29 in good health.

The DNA for the CDR3 is TGTGCCAGCAGGAAGACGGGGGGGCTAGATGAGCAGTACTTC. Protein: CASRKTGGLDEQYF. The chain joins TRBV25-1 to TRBJ2-5; 8 bases line up with TRBD2. The CDR3 has 14 residues. The V gene end was trimmed by 6 bases and the J gene end by 11 bases; junction bases not matched to a gene: 14. Germline loops: CDR1 MGHDK, CDR2 SYGVNS.

The genes are TRBV5-1 and TRBJ2-5; no clear D gene. CDR1 is SGHRS and CDR2 is YFSETQ in the germline V gene. The V end lost 4 bases, the J end lost 5 bases, and 18 bases lay between the germline ends. This CDR3 has 15 residues. The CDR3 here is CASSTSLISGETQYF. CDR3 nucleotides: TGCGCCAGCAGCACCTCATTAATTTCTGGGGAGACCCAGTACTTC.